These 32 T cell receptor beta chains were all obtained from the same sample, sequenced in a study of blood T cell repertoires in COVID-19. TCRdb's table, derived via immunoSEQ multiplex PCR, lists solely in-frame clones and lacks some. This sample has 200,000 to 250,000 clones, with 86% found just once. The sequenced material came from PBMCs or T cells enriched from blood (not recorded which). All receptors derive from a middle-aged woman with acute COVID-19.

Worth noting for this clone: In the same sample, other DNA sequences code for this CDR3. V usage is TRBV7-9 and J usage is TRBJ2-7, with 9 positions matching TRBD2. The CDR3 is made up of 15 amino acids. Germline V gene lookup returns CDR1 SEHNR and CDR2 FQNEAQ (reference sequence). V lost 1 base, J lost 2 bases, and 3 bases stayed unmatched. In DNA form, the CDR3 reads TGTGCCAGCAGCTTAGTCGCTAGCGGGGCCTACGAGCAGTACTTC. Amino acid sequence: CASSLVASGAYEQYF.

The chain uses TRBV6-5 and TRBJ1-3; D not certain. The CDR3 sequence is 12 residues long. Trimming cost V 8 bases and J 4 bases, with 9 bases left between them. Germline lookup yields CDR1 MNHEY and CDR2 SVGAGI. The DNA for the CDR3 is TGTGCCAGCGTAGGAGCCGGAAACACCATATATTTT. This gives the protein CASVGAGNTIYF.

The CDR3 DNA is TGTGCCAGCACACAGGGTCAGCCCCAGCATTTT. As protein: CASTQGQPQHF. V gene TRBV28 combines with J gene TRBJ1-5, with D perhaps matching TRBD1 (6 bases). CDR3 length: 11 amino acids. Germline CDR1 reads MDHEN; CDR2 reads SYDVKM. Trimming removed 7 bases from V and 6 bases from J, with 7 bases in between.

With respect to this clone: This same CDR3 is encoded by further DNA sequences in the sample. The chain recombines TRBV28 with TRBJ1-2; D is perhaps TRBD1 (6 bases). Trimming cost V 4 bases and J 2 bases, with 11 bases left between them. Germline assignment: CDR1 MDHEN and CDR2 SYDVKM. There are 14 residues in the CDR3. CDR3 protein: CASSSLTGNYGYTF. The CDR3 DNA is TGTGCCAGCAGTTCCTTGACAGGAAACTATGGCTACACCTTC.

J is TRBJ2-1 and V is TRBV18, with 8 bases lining up with TRBD2. CDR1 is KGHSH and CDR2 is LQKENI in the germline V gene. V was clipped by 6 bases and J by 6 bases; unmatched bases: 10. This CDR3 has 15 residues. CDR3 region: CASSPQSGRVNEQFF. The CDR3 DNA is TGTGCCAGCTCTCCCCAAAGCGGGAGAGTCAATGAGCAGTTCTTC.

The chain uses TRBV7-9 and TRBJ1-6; 10 nucleotides agree with TRBD1. Germline assignment: CDR1 SEHNR and CDR2 FQNEAQ (reference sequence). This CDR3 contains 17 residues. J gave up 3 bases and V 5 bases, and 7 bases lay outside the gene matches. CDR3 nucleotide sequence: TGTGCCAGCAGCAAACCGGGACAGGGGTACTATAATTCACCCCTCCACTTT. It specifies CASSKPGQGYYNSPLHF.

This chain connects TRBV5-1 to TRBJ2-3; weak D call: TRBD2 (6 bases). Trimming pared 0 bases from V and 8 bases from J, leaving 16 bases between. Germline CDR1 and CDR2: SGHRS and YFSETQ. The CDR3 length is 15 residues. DNA of the CDR3: TGCGCCAGCAGCTTGGGAACAGCCTCCGGGAGTACGCAGTATTTT. It yields the protein CASSLGTASGSTQYF.

The gene calls are TRBV24-1 and TRBJ1-2; 8 positions agree with TRBD1. The CDR3 is 11 amino acids. Trimming removed 10 bases from V and 6 bases from J; junction bases left unmatched: 3. Looked up from germline, CDR1 is KGHDR and CDR2 is SFDVKD. The CDR3 coding sequence is TGTGCCACAATGGGACAGGATGGCTACACCTTC. Protein: CATMGQDGYTF.

V is TRBV7-9 and J is TRBJ1-2; D is perhaps TRBD1 (5 bases). This CDR3 is 14 amino acids long. V lost 3 bases and J 9 bases, leaving 17 bases between the germline ends. Germline V lookup: CDR1 SEHNR, CDR2 FQNEAQ (reference sequence). In nucleotides, the CDR3 is TGTGCCAGCAGCTTGGTGGGGGGAGATTATAGCTACACCTTC. Protein product: CASSLVGGDYSYTF.

The chain is built from TRBV18 and TRBJ2-1; 10 bases map to TRBD2. The CDR3 length is 16 residues. J was trimmed by 8 bases and V by 0 bases; bases with no gene match: 7. Germline V gene sequence: CDR1 KGHSH, CDR2 LQKENI. The CDR3 bases are TGTGCCAGCTCACCACCAAGGCTAGCGGGAGTCGATGAGCAGTTCTTC. As protein: CASSPPRLAGVDEQFF. Full variable domain (missing parts from reference TRBV18 and TRBJ2-1): NAGVMQNPRHLVRRRGQEARLRCSPMKGHSHVYWYRQLPEEGLKFMVYLQKENIIDESGMPKERFSAEFPKEGPSILRIQQVVRGDSAAYFCASSPPRLAGVDEQFFGPGTRLTVL.

The V gene is TRBV4-1, the J gene TRBJ1-5; TRBD1 matches 10 bases. Germline V gene lookup returns CDR1 MGHRA and CDR2 YSYEKL. The CDR3 has 18 amino acids. After removal of 4 bases from V and 4 bases from J, the junction contained 13 bases not matched to a gene. This chain's CDR3 is CASSPRDPGQGQNQPQHF. The CDR3 nucleotides are TGCGCCAGCAGCCCCCGCGACCCGGGACAGGGGCAGAATCAGCCCCAGCATTTT.

V and J are TRBV9 and TRBJ2-1; TRBD2 might be the D (5 bases). The CDR3 has 14 residues. Germline CDR1 is SGDLS and CDR2 is YYNGEE. Trimming took off 3 bases at V and 9 bases at J, with 16 bases between the two ends. DNA for the CDR3: TGTGCCAGCAGCGCCCCCCCCGGAGGAACTGAGCAGTTCTTC. It is translated as CASSAPPGGTEQFF.

Here the CDR3 DNA reads TGTGCCACCAGTGACCCAAGCGGGAGGGCCGGGCTTGAGCAGTTCTTC. Amino acid sequence: CATSDPSGRAGLEQFF. The chain joins TRBV24-1 to TRBJ2-1; 10 bases fit TRBD2. The CDR3 has 16 amino acids. Germline-derived CDR1 and CDR2 are KGHDR and SFDVKD. After removal of 4 bases from V and 9 bases from J, the junction contained 11 bases not matched to a gene.

The chain has TRBV19 and TRBJ2-5; 8 bases are shared with TRBD1. Germline V CDR1 and CDR2: LNHDA, SQIVND (reference sequence). Trimming at V came to 6 bases and at J to 7 bases, leaving 7 bases not matched to a gene. The CDR3 consists of 13 residues. The DNA of the CDR3 is TGTGCCAGTAGCCTGACAGGGGTGGTGACCCAGTACTTC. Protein product: CASSLTGVVTQYF.

V is TRBV7-2 and J is TRBJ2-1, with 9 bases fitting TRBD2. The germline gives CDR1 SGHTA, CDR2 FQGNSA. CDR3 size: 17 residues. Trimming at V came to 2 bases and at J to 7 bases, leaving 12 bases not matched to a gene. CDR3 sequence reads: CASSLIAGAARGNEQFF. The CDR3 nucleotides read TGTGCCAGCAGCTTAATAGCGGGAGCCGCTAGGGGGAATGAGCAGTTCTTC.

This chain connects TRBV2 to TRBJ2-7; 7 bases match TRBD2. The CDR3 length is 16 residues. V lost 4 bases to trimming and J lost 2 bases; unmatched junction nucleotides: 11. Germline values: CDR1 SNHLY, CDR2 FYNNEI. The CDR3 region has the DNA TGTGCCAGCAGTGGCCCTTCTGCGGGAGCACCCTACGAGCAGTACTTC. This translates into CASSGPSAGAPYEQYF.

The chain employs TRBV28 and TRBJ2-5, with 10 nucleotides matching TRBD2. Germline-derived CDR1 and CDR2 are MDHEN and SYDVKM. V lost 6 bases and J lost 1; bases outside the gene matches: 11. The CDR3 has 17 amino acids. The CDR3 loop is CASSSIQAGGSQETQYF. In DNA form, the CDR3 reads TGTGCCAGCAGCTCGATCCAAGCGGGAGGGAGCCAAGAGACCCAGTACTTC.

The V gene is TRBV11-2, the J gene TRBJ2-7, with D possibly being TRBD2 (6 bases). Germline-derived CDR1 and CDR2 are SGHAT and FQNNGV. Trimming removed 0 bases at V and 5 bases at J, with 11 bases between. CDR3 length: 14 residues. The CDR3 here is CASSLDAGNNEQYF. CDR3 nucleotides: TGTGCCAGCAGCTTAGACGCGGGAAATAACGAGCAGTACTTC. Using reference TRBV11-2 and TRBJ2-7 for the parts outside the CDR3, the full variable domain is EAGVAQSPRYKIIEKRQSVAFWCNPISGHATLYWYQQILGQGPKLLIQFQNNGVVDDSQLPKDRFSAERLKGVDSTLKIQPAKLEDSAVYLCASSLDAGNNEQYFGPGTRLTVT.

For this clone: Other nucleotide sequences in the sample specify the same CDR3. This chain uses TRBV5-1 with TRBJ2-2; 7 nucleotides agree with TRBD2. Germline CDR1 and CDR2: SGHRS and YFSETQ. V gave up 0 bases and J gave up 1 base; unmatched junction bases: 3. There are 16 residues in the CDR3. The CDR3 region has the DNA TGCGCCAGCAGCTTGGGGCTAGCGGTGAACACCGGGGAGCTGTTTTTT. Translating gives CASSLGLAVNTGELFF.

V gene TRBV6-5 combines with J gene TRBJ1-1; no clear D gene. V lost 6 bases, J lost 1 base, and 15 bases lay in between. Germline V lookup: CDR1 MNHEY, CDR2 SVGAGI. The CDR3 runs to 15 residues. The CDR3 here is CASSQGLTANTEAFF. The CDR3 DNA reads as TGTGCCAGCAGCCAAGGATTAACAGCGAACACTGAAGCTTTCTTT.

V is TRBV6-5 and J is TRBJ1-5; D gene uncertain. The CDR3 totals 13 residues. Per germline, CDR1 MNHEY and CDR2 SVGAGI. Trimming took off 6 bases at V and 7 bases at J, with 13 bases between the two ends. CDR3 bases: TGTGCCAGCAGCCCCGCGGTTGGGCAGCCCCAGCATTTT. It codes for CASSPAVGQPQHF.

In its sample, this clone was seen once. In nucleotides, the CDR3 is TGTGCCAGCACCTTTGGGACATCGCTTACCGAAAAACTGTTTTTT. Amino acids: CASTFGTSLTEKLFF. The chain joins TRBV11-2 to TRBJ1-4; tentatively, D is TRBD1 (6 bases). Germline CDR1 reads SGHAT; CDR2 reads FQNNGV. V lost 7 bases and J 8 bases, leaving 20 bases between the germline ends. The CDR3 consists of 15 residues.

V and J are TRBV7-2 and TRBJ2-7; D call uncertain. Trimming left V 3 bases short and J 3 bases short, with 15 bases between. The CDR3 totals 15 residues. Germline V lookup: CDR1 SGHTA, CDR2 FQGNSA. CDR3 amino acids: CASSFSSVAGYEQYF. The CDR3 DNA is TGTGCCAGCAGCTTCTCGTCGGTGGCAGGCTACGAGCAGTACTTC.

This clone was recorded a few times. The chain uses TRBV3-1 (or the pseudogene TRBV3-2) and TRBJ1-6, with D perhaps matching TRBD1 (5 bases). The CDR3 spans 13 residues. Germline CDR1 is LGHDT and CDR2 is YNNKEL (reference sequence). Trimming took off 4 bases at V and 8 bases at J, with 9 bases between the two ends. The CDR3 region has the DNA TGTGCCAGCAGCCCGAGCAGGGATTCACCCCTCCACTTT. It yields the protein CASSPSRDSPLHF.

CDR3 in amino acids: CASSPDSLAGYTF. The CDR3 DNA reads as TGTGCCAGCTCACCGGACAGCTTGGCTGGCTACACCTTC. The chain recombines TRBV18 with TRBJ1-2, with a weak D call TRBD1 (6 bases). CDR3 length: 13 residues. Germline CDR1 and CDR2: KGHSH and LQKENI. With 3 bases removed from V and 7 bases from J, the gap between germline ends came to 12 bases. Full variable domain (remainder filled in from reference TRBV18 and TRBJ1-2): NAGVMQNPRHLVRRRGQEARLRCSPMKGHSHVYWYRQLPEEGLKFMVYLQKENIIDESGMPKERFSAEFPKEGPSILRIQQVVRGDSAAYFCASSPDSLAGYTFGSGTRLTVV.

V and J are TRBV24-1 and TRBJ1-2; D gene ambiguous. V was clipped by 0 bases and J by 7 bases, with 8 bases between them. Germline V gene data show CDR1 as KGHDR and CDR2 as SFDVKD. The CDR3 length is 13 residues. The CDR3, as DNA: TGTGCCACCAGTGATTTGTCGGGATCTGGCTACACCTTC. This encodes CATSDLSGSGYTF.

The rearrangement links TRBV18 to TRBJ2-1; TRBD2 matches at 13 bases. Trimming removed 8 bases from V and 7 bases from J; junction bases left unmatched: 8. This CDR3 spans 15 amino acids. The V gene's germline CDR1 is KGHSH and CDR2 LQKENI. CDR3 sequence reads: CASQLAGGFMNEQFF. CDR3 nucleotides: TGTGCCAGCCAACTAGCGGGAGGGTTCATGAATGAGCAGTTCTTC.

This clone appeared a single time. The J gene is TRBJ2-2, the V gene TRBV11-3; 7 bases fit TRBD1. With V trimmed by 8 bases and J by 3 bases, 3 bases remained unmatched. The CDR3 sequence is 13 residues long. Germline V CDR1 and CDR2: SGHNT, YENEEA. CDR3 protein: CASGTVDTGELFF. The CDR3 coding sequence is TGTGCCAGCGGGACAGTGGACACCGGGGAGCTGTTTTTT. The full variable domain, in which reference TRBV11-3 and TRBJ2-2 provide the parts outside the CDR3, is EAGVVQSPRYKIIEKKQPVAFWCNPISGHNTLYWYLQNLGQGPELLIRYENEEAVDDSQLPKDRFSAERLKGVDSTLKIQPAELGDSAVYLCASGTVDTGELFFGEGSRLTVL.

CDR3 nucleotide sequence: TGTGCCAGCAGCCGAACAGGGAACACTGAAGCTTTCTTT. Translated, it gives CASSRTGNTEAFF. V is TRBV6-4 and J is TRBJ1-1; tentative D call: TRBD1 (5 bases). The germline CDR1 and CDR2 sequences are MRHNA and SNTAGT. The CDR3 length is 13 residues. V was trimmed by 6 bases and J by 1 base, leaving 9 bases between them.

The chain recombines TRBV4-3 with TRBJ2-3, with TRBD2 matching over 9 bases. J gave up 2 bases and V 2 bases, and 8 bases lay outside the gene matches. The CDR3 covers 17 residues. Germline V CDR1 and CDR2: LGHNA, YSLEER. The CDR3 loop is CASSQLLAGSLTDTQYF. The CDR3 DNA follows: TGCGCCAGCAGCCAACTACTAGCGGGTAGCCTCACAGATACGCAGTATTTT.

J is TRBJ2-7 and V is TRBV10-3; possible D gene TRBD2, 5 bases. The length of the CDR3 is 15 residues. Trimming left V 7 bases short and J 4 bases short, with 20 bases between. CDR1 and CDR2 from the germline V gene are ENHRY and SYGVKD. CDR3 nucleotides: TGTGCCATCAATCACGATCCGGAGGACCCTTACGAGCAGTACTTC. It specifies CAINHDPEDPYEQYF.

The chain employs TRBV11-2 and TRBJ2-7; the match to TRBD1 covers 9 bases. V was pared by 5 bases and J by 0 bases, with 11 bases of the junction left unmatched. Per germline, CDR1 SGHAT and CDR2 FQNNGV. The CDR3 sequence is 17 residues long. Written as DNA, the CDR3 is TGTGCCAGCAGCCGTCCCGGGACAGGGATAAGCTCCTACGAGCAGTACTTC. Encoded protein: CASSRPGTGISSYEQYF.